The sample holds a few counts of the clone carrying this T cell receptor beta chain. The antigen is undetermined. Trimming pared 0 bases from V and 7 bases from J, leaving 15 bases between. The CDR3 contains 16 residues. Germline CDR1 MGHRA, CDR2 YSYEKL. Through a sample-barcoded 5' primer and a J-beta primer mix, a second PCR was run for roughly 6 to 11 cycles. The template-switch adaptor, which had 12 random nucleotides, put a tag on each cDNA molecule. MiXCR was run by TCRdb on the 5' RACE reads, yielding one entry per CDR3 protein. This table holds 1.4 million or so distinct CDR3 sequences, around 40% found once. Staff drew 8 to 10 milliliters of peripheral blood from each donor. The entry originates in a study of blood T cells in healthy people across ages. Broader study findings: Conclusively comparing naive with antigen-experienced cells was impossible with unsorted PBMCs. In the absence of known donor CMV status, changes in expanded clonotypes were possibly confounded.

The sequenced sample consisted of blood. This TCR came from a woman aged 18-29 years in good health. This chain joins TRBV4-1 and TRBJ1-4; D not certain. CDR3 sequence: CASSQDRPHSFEKLFF. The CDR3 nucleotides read TGCGCCAGCAGCCAAGATAGGCCACATTCTTTTGAAAAACTGTTTTTT.